A single sample is the source of the 29 T cell receptor beta chains below, sequenced in a study of blood T cell repertoires in COVID-19. Only in-frame clones appear in the TCRdb table, and some are missing; sequencing was by immunoSEQ multiplex PCR. The sample yields 65,000 to 90,000 clones, over 70% seen once. The sequenced sample was peripheral blood. The origin of the receptors is a man at least 80 years old with active or convalescent COVID-19.

The rearrangement links TRBV10-1 to TRBJ2-7, with 7 bases identical to TRBD2. Unmatched junction bases numbered 4, after V lost 0 bases and J lost 2 bases. Per the germline V gene, CDR1 is WNHNN and CDR2 is SYGVQD (reference sequence). This CDR3 region has 15 residues. The CDR3, as DNA: TGCGCCAGCAGTGAGTCGGGGAGGGGAACCTACGAGCAGTACTTC. Protein: CASSESGRGTYEQYF.

J is TRBJ1-5 and V is TRBV7-2, with D tentatively TRBD1 (6 bases). CDR3 length: 16 amino acids. The V end was cut by 2 bases, the J end by 2 bases, with 13 bases between. The germline V gene encodes CDR1 SGHTA and CDR2 FQGNSA. The CDR3 sequence is CASSLRSGDRNQPQHF. The CDR3 bases are TGTGCCAGCAGCTTAAGGTCAGGGGATCGCAATCAGCCCCAGCATTTT. The variable domain in full, with the rest retrieved from reference TRBV7-2 and TRBJ1-5, is GAGVSQSPSNKVTEKGKDVELRCDPISGHTALYWYRQSLGQGLEFLIYFQGNSAPDKSGLPSDRFSAERTGGSVSTLTIQRTQQEDSAVYLCASSLRSGDRNQPQHFGDGTRLSIL.

V usage is TRBV4-2 and J usage is TRBJ1-5; 10 nucleotides line up with TRBD1. The V and J ends lost 0 bases and 5 bases, in that order; junction bases with no gene match: 4. Germline-derived CDR1 and CDR2 are LGHNA and YNFKEQ. The length of the CDR3 is 16 residues. CDR3 in DNA: TGTGCCAGCAGCCAAGATGCGACAGGGGGCTATCAGCCCCAGCATTTT. Translation: CASSQDATGGYQPQHF.

The chain is built from TRBV29-1 and TRBJ1-4, with 7 bases matching TRBD1. Per germline, CDR1 SQVTM and CDR2 ANQGSEA. V was clipped by 6 bases and J by 0 bases; unmatched bases: 7. CDR3 size: 15 residues. The CDR3 region has the DNA TGCAGCGTAGCCCCGGGACAGCCAACTAATGAAAAACTGTTTTTT. Encoded protein: CSVAPGQPTNEKLFF.

J is TRBJ1-1 and V is TRBV15, with D unresolved. The CDR3 is 14 residues long. Deletions cut 0 bases from V and 11 bases from J, with 16 bases between. From germline, CDR1 is LNHNV and CDR2 YYDKDF (reference sequence). CDR3 loop: CATSRDITSGWAFF. The CDR3 nucleotides are TGTGCCACCAGCAGAGATATTACAAGCGGTTGGGCTTTCTTT.

J is TRBJ1-1 and V is TRBV7-2, with D perhaps matching TRBD1 (6 bases). V was cut by 5 bases and J by 5 bases, with 18 bases left in between. Germline V gene sequence: CDR1 SGHTA, CDR2 FQGNSA. The CDR3 runs to 15 residues. CDR3 protein: CASSLRAGEGTEAFF. CDR3 coding DNA: TGTGCCAGCAGCCTACGCGCAGGGGAGGGGACTGAAGCTTTCTTT.

The chain recombines TRBV5-1 with TRBJ1-2; no clear D gene. This CDR3 is built from 13 residues. V lost 2 bases, J lost 6 bases, and 11 bases lay in between. CDR1 and CDR2 from the germline V gene are SGHRS and YFSETQ. The CDR3 sequence is CASSLKPPDGYTF. CDR3 DNA: TGCGCCAGCAGCTTAAAGCCTCCGGATGGCTACACCTTC.

The CDR3 DNA sequence: TGTGCCAGCAGCTTTAATACTGACAGGACAGATACGCAGTATTTT. Encoded protein: CASSFNTDRTDTQYF. The chain links TRBV7-9 to TRBJ2-3; D might be TRBD1 (6 bases). From germline, CDR1 is SEHNR and CDR2 FQNEAQ (reference sequence). The CDR3 has 15 amino acids. V lost 3 bases to trimming and J lost 3 bases, with 13 bases between them.

J is TRBJ1-2 and V is TRBV7-9; a possible D gene is TRBD1 (5 bases). This CDR3 region has 17 residues. CDR1 and CDR2 (germline): SEHNR, FQNEAQ (reference sequence). V was pared by 5 bases and J by 0 bases, with 19 bases between. CDR3 sequence (DNA): TGTGCCAGCAGCATTCCAGGGATTTGGATAGCTAACTATGGCTACACCTTC. Protein: CASSIPGIWIANYGYTF.

This clone was counted once. The V call is TRBV6-5, the J call TRBJ2-7; D is unresolved. The CDR3 is made up of 15 amino acids. The V and J ends lost 2 bases and 0 bases respectively, with 11 bases between them. The germline CDR1 and CDR2 sequences are MNHEY and SVGAGI. The CDR3 DNA reads TGTGCCAGCAGTTACCGGCGTACGGGCTCCTACGAGCAGTACTTC. Translating gives CASSYRRTGSYEQYF.

V and J are TRBV7-9 and TRBJ1-3, with no clear D. This CDR3 has 12 residues. Per germline, CDR1 SEHNR and CDR2 FQNEAQ (reference sequence). The germline V and J ends were trimmed by 2 bases and 4 bases, with 3 bases remaining between them. Here the CDR3 DNA reads TGTGCCAGCAGCTTACAAGGAAACACCATATATTTT. This sequence encodes CASSLQGNTIYF.

The chain employs TRBV10-1 and TRBJ2-1; 7 bases are shared with TRBD2. The V segment lost 5 bases and the J segment 0 bases; nucleotides outside the gene matches: 7. CDR3 length: 16 amino acids. Germline lookup yields CDR1 WNHNN and CDR2 SYGVQD (reference sequence). CDR3 nucleotides: TGCGCCAGCAGTACACTAGCGCCGAGCTCCTACAATGAGCAGTTCTTC. Its translation is CASSTLAPSSYNEQFF.

The rearrangement links TRBV7-2 to TRBJ2-1; 14 positions agree with TRBD2. J gave up 9 bases and V 6 bases, and 7 bases lay outside the gene matches. CDR1 SGHTA and CDR2 FQGNSA come from the germline V gene. This CDR3 contains 15 residues. The CDR3 nucleotides read TGTGCCAGCAGTAAACCGGGACTAGCGGGAGTTGAGCAGTTCTTC. Amino acids: CASSKPGLAGVEQFF.

This chain connects TRBV28 to TRBJ2-4, with no clear D. This CDR3 is 13 amino acids long. V was pared by 3 bases and J by 8 bases, with 11 bases between. Germline V gene sequence: CDR1 MDHEN, CDR2 SYDVKM. The CDR3 sequence is CASSFSPQDIQYF. In DNA form, the CDR3 reads TGTGCCAGCAGTTTTTCGCCCCAGGACATTCAGTACTTC.

This rearrangement joins TRBV19 to TRBJ2-1, with 9 bases that match TRBD2. Trimming removed 3 bases from V and 7 bases from J; junction bases left unmatched: 4. This CDR3 contains 14 residues. The germline V gene encodes CDR1 LNHDA and CDR2 SQIVND (reference sequence). CDR3 DNA: TGTGCCAGTAGTATTAGCGGGAGTATGAATGAGCAGTTCTTC. Its protein is CASSISGSMNEQFF.

This clone was detected once. The CDR3 spells CASSQVTSGTYEQYF. As DNA, the CDR3 is TGCGCCAGCAGCCAAGTCACTAGCGGGACCTACGAGCAGTACTTC. This chain links TRBV4-3 with TRBJ2-7; TRBD2 matches 10 bases. Germline CDR1 and CDR2: LGHNA and YSLEER. V lost 1 base to trimming and J lost 2 bases; unmatched junction nucleotides: 2. The CDR3 covers 15 residues.

The chain couples TRBV6-2 or TRBV6-3 to TRBJ2-7; the match to TRBD2 covers 7 bases. J gave up 6 bases and V 4 bases, and 9 bases lay outside the gene matches. There are 14 residues in the CDR3. The germline V gene encodes CDR1 MNHEY and CDR2 SVGEGT. The DNA for the CDR3 is TGTGCCAGCAGTTTTGGCGGGAGACCCTCCGAGCAGTACTTC. This codes for CASSFGGRPSEQYF.

This clone was seen a single time. The rearrangement joins TRBV6-5 to TRBJ1-1; D uncertain. Trimming cost V 7 bases and J 4 bases, with 10 bases left between them. The CDR3 spans 12 residues. CDR1 MNHEY and CDR2 SVGAGI come from the germline V gene. The CDR3 reads CASNPGATEAFF. The CDR3 region has the DNA TGTGCCAGCAACCCGGGTGCCACTGAAGCTTTCTTT.

The V and J genes are TRBV29-1 and TRBJ1-2, with D perhaps TRBD1 (5 bases). Germline CDR1 and CDR2: SQVTM and ANQGSEA. The CDR3 extends over 11 amino acids. Trimming took 8 bases from V and 3 from J, leaving 10 bases between them. CDR3 sequence: CSLRGYYGYTF. CDR3 DNA sequence: TGCAGCCTCCGGGGGTACTATGGCTACACCTTC.

The rearrangement uses TRBV29-1 and TRBJ2-5, with 9 positions matching TRBD1. The junction had 6 bases not matched to a gene; V was cut back by 5 bases and J by 5 bases. The germline gives CDR1 SQVTM, CDR2 ANQGSEA. The CDR3 covers 13 residues. This CDR3 reads CSVTDRGEETQYF. The CDR3 DNA follows: TGCAGCGTTACGGACAGGGGAGAGGAGACCCAGTACTTC.

V usage is TRBV12-3 or TRBV12-4 and J usage is TRBJ1-4; a possible D gene is TRBD1 (5 bases). The ends were cut back, 9 bases at V and 6 bases at J, with 14 bases in the middle. The CDR3 runs to 13 residues. The CDR3 region is CASREGPYEKLFF. In DNA form, the CDR3 reads TGTGCCAGTCGGGAGGGACCTTATGAAAAACTGTTTTTT.

The chain joins TRBV30 to TRBJ1-5; 9 bases map to TRBD1. Germline CDR1 is GTSNPN and CDR2 is SVGIG (reference sequence). Germline trimming cut 0 bases from V and 0 bases from J; bases unmatched to any gene: 6. The CDR3 covers 17 residues. The CDR3 is CAWSVGQGPPSNQPQHF. As DNA, the CDR3 is TGTGCCTGGAGTGTGGGACAGGGCCCACCTAGCAATCAGCCCCAGCATTTT. The full variable domain, completed using reference TRBV30 and TRBJ1-5, is SQTIHQWPATLVQPVGSPLSLECTVEGTSNPNLYWYRQAAGRGLQLLFYSVGIGQISSEVPQNLSASRPQDRQFILSSKKLLLSDSGFYLCAWSVGQGPPSNQPQHFGDGTRLSIL.

The rearrangement links TRBV4-1 to TRBJ1-4; D unclear. Trimming stripped 3 bases from V and 4 bases from J, with 15 bases between. CDR1 is MGHRA and CDR2 is YSYEKL in the germline V gene. There are 16 residues in the CDR3. This chain's CDR3 is CASSQNLNRFNEKLFF. The CDR3 coding sequence is TGCGCCAGCAGCCAGAATTTAAACAGATTTAATGAAAAACTGTTTTTT.

This clone was recorded a few times. A junction end diverges from the germline sequence, so it may reflect a read error. The chain joins TRBV7-8 to TRBJ2-7; 7 nucleotides agree with TRBD2. Looked up from germline, CDR1 is SGHVS and CDR2 is FQNEAQ. The CDR3 extends over 14 amino acids. The CDR3 nucleotides read TGTGCCAGCAGCCCCGGGACTAAAGGCTACCAGCAGTACTTC. Protein product: CASSPGTKGYQQYF.

The J gene is TRBJ1-5, the V gene TRBV6-4; D uncertain. V shed 2 bases and J shed 10 bases, with 15 bases lying between them. The CDR3 runs to 14 residues. Germline V gene data show CDR1 as MRHNA and CDR2 as SNTAGT. The DNA of the CDR3 is TGTGCCAGCAGTGACCAACAGACCCCCAGACCCCAGCATTTT. Protein: CASSDQQTPRPQHF.

This chain links TRBV7-8 with TRBJ1-3, with D maybe TRBD1 (6 bases). Deletions cut 1 base from V and 0 bases from J, with 13 bases between. Germline CDR1 SGHVS, CDR2 FQNEAQ. CDR3 length equals 17 residues. CDR3 residues: CASSLGAGALSGNTIYF. Here the CDR3 DNA reads TGTGCCAGCAGCTTAGGGGCGGGGGCTCTCTCTGGAAACACCATATATTTT.

The chain combines TRBV28 with TRBJ1-1; D possibly corresponds to TRBD1 (6 bases). Germline V gives CDR1 MDHEN, CDR2 SYDVKM. Trimming pared 6 bases from V and 0 bases from J, leaving 11 bases between. CDR3 size: 14 residues. CDR3 bases: TGTGCCAGCAGCTTGGGACAAATGAACACTGAAGCTTTCTTT. It specifies CASSLGQMNTEAFF.

This clone has only a few counts. V gene TRBV7-2 combines with J gene TRBJ1-2; TRBD1 aligns across 7 bases. Looked up from germline, CDR1 is SGHTA and CDR2 is FQGNSA. This CDR3 spans 14 amino acids. The V and J ends lost 3 bases and 3 bases, in that order; junction bases with no gene match: 4. The CDR3 reads CASSFDRAHYGYTF. Written as DNA, the CDR3 is TGTGCCAGCAGCTTTGACAGGGCACACTATGGCTACACCTTC. Full variable domain (outside the CDR3, taken from reference TRBV7-2 and TRBJ1-2): GAGVSQSPSNKVTEKGKDVELRCDPISGHTALYWYRQSLGQGLEFLIYFQGNSAPDKSGLPSDRFSAERTGGSVSTLTIQRTQQEDSAVYLCASSFDRAHYGYTFGSGTRLTVV.

In this sample, this clone turned up a few times. J is TRBJ1-2 and V is TRBV10-3; 8 nucleotides align to TRBD1. J lost 8 bases, V lost 4 bases, and 6 bases had no gene match. CDR1 and CDR2 from the germline V gene are ENHRY and SYGVKD. The length of the CDR3 is 13 residues. The CDR3 region has the DNA TGTGCCATCAGTGGACAGGGGATGGGGGGCTACACCTTC. Its protein product is CAISGQGMGGYTF.